This TCR beta chain is from a study of blood T cell repertoires in COVID-19. Across the whole study: COVID-19 samples, acute and convalescent, were from the United States, Italy and Spain.

Sequencing was performed with immunoSEQ multiplex PCR; in TCRdb, only in-frame clones are kept and a portion is missing. The sample contains roughly 250,000 clones, around 87% of which appear only once. CDR3 length: 17 amino acids. Participants were aged about 18 to 89 years from around 24 US areas. The sample taken for sequencing was PBMCs or T cells enriched from blood (not recorded which). The genes are TRBV21-1 and TRBJ2-2; the listed D gene, TRBD1, was not tested against the DNA. TRBV21-1 is recorded as a pseudogene. The clonotype originates from a woman aged 45-65 years who had recovered from COVID-19. The CDR3 protein is CASSSKGQGGRTGELFF. The CDR3 nucleotides are TGTGCCAGCAGCTCCAAGGGACAGGGGGGTCGGACTGGGGAGCTGTTTTTT.